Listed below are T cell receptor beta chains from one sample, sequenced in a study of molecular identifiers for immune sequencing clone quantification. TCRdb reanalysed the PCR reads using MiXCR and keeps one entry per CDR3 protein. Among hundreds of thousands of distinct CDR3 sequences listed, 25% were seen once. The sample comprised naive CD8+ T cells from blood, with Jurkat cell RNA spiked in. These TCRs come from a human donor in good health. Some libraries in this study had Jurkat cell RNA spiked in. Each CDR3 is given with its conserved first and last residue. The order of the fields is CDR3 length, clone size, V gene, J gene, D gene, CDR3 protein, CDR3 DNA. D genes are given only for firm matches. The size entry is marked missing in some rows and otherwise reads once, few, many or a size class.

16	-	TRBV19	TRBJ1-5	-	CASSMAVSLRDQPQHF	TGTGCCAGTAGTATGGCGGTCAGCCTAAGGGATCAGCCCCAGCATTTT
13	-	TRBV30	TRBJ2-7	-	CAWGPGTFYEQYF	TGTGCCTGGGGACCCGGGACATTTTACGAGCAGTACTTC
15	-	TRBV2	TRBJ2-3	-	CASRAGPVPSDTQYF	TGTGCCAGCAGAGCCGGCCCGGTCCCTTCAGATACGCAGTATTTT
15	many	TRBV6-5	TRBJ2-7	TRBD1	CASSTRTGTSYEQYF	TGTGCCAGCAGTACCCGGACAGGGACCTCCTACGAGCAGTACTTC
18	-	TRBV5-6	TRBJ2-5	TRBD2	CASSLRPRTSGIPETQYF	TGTGCCAGCAGCTTGCGGCCTCGGACTAGCGGGATTCCAGAGACCCAGTACTTC
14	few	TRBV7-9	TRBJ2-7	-	CASAGSGTHYEQYF	TGTGCCAGCGCAGGATCGGGGACTCACTACGAGCAGTACTTC
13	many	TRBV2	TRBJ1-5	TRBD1	CASGGDRNQPQHF	TGTGCCAGCGGGGGGGACAGGAATCAGCCCCAGCATTTT
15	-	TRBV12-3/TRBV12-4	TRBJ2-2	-	CASSFGVSGTGELFF	TGTGCCAGCAGTTTTGGGGTCAGTGGCACCGGGGAGCTGTTTTTT
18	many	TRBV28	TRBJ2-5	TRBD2	CASSSGLAGGRYQETQYF	TGTGCCAGCAGTTCGGGACTAGCGGGAGGGCGGTACCAAGAGACCCAGTACTTC
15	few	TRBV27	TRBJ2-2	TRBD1	CASSFRQGWTGELFF	TGTGCCAGCAGTTTCAGACAGGGGTGGACCGGGGAGCTGTTTTTT
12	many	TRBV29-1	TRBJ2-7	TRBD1	CSGRDSSYEQYF	TGCAGCGGCCGGGACAGCTCCTACGAGCAGTACTTC
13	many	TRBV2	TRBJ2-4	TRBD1	CATKGTDRTIQYF	TGTGCCACCAAAGGGACAGACCGCACCATTCAGTACTTC
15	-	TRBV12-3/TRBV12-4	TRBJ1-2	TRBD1	CASSLDRGLFYGYTF	TGTGCCAGCAGTTTGGACAGGGGGCTGTTCTATGGCTACACCTTC
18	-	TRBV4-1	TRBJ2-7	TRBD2	CASSRSTSGSQTSYEQYF	TGCGCCAGCAGCCGATCAACTAGCGGGTCACAAACCAGTTACGAGCAGTACTTC
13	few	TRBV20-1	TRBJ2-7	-	CSATGLHSYEQYF	TGCAGTGCTACTGGTCTCCACTCCTACGAGCAGTACTTC
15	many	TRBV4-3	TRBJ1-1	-	CASSPETGLNTEAFF	TGCGCCAGCAGCCCTGAAACAGGGCTGAACACTGAAGCTTTCTTT
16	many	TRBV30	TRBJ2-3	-	CACDLGVRGSTDTQYF	TGTGCCTGCGATTTGGGTGTCCGAGGTAGCACAGATACGCAGTATTTT
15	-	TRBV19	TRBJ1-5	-	CASTPWSGINQPQHF	TGTGCCAGTACCCCCTGGTCAGGAATTAATCAGCCCCAGCATTTT
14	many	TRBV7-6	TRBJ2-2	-	CASSPLLDTGELFF	TGTGCCAGCAGCCCCCTACTTGACACCGGGGAGCTGTTTTTT
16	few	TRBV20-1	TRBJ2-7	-	CSARDLKVSSSYEQYF	TGCAGTGCTAGAGATCTTAAGGTGTCGAGCTCCTACGAGCAGTACTTC
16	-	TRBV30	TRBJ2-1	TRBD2	CAWSETLAGEPNEQFF	TGTGCCTGGAGTGAAACTCTAGCGGGGGAGCCCAATGAGCAGTTCTTC
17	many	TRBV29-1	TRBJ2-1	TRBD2	CSVEPGLALSSYNEQFF	TGCAGCGTTGAGCCGGGACTAGCGCTGAGCTCCTACAATGAGCAGTTCTTC
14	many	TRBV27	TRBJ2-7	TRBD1	CASSRQGRHYEQYF	TGTGCCAGCAGTCGACAGGGACGTCACTACGAGCAGTACTTC
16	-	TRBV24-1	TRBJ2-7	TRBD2	CATSGAMAGGSYEQYF	TGTGCCACCTCCGGGGCCATGGCGGGAGGGTCCTACGAGCAGTACTTC
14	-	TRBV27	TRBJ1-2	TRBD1	CASSLSPGQGPDAF	TGTGCCAGCAGTTTATCCCCGGGACAGGGACCCGATGCCTTC
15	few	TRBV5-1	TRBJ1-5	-	CASSLDPVLGQPQHF	TGCGCCAGCAGCTTGGACCCGGTCCTGGGGCAGCCCCAGCATTTT
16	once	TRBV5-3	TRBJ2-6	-	CASSLDPGTGAHVLPF	TGTGCCAGCAGCTTGGATCCGGGGACTGGGGCCCACGTCCTGCCTTTC
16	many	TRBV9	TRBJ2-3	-	CASSVEGWTAADTQYF	TGTGCCAGCAGCGTAGAGGGATGGACGGCGGCAGATACGCAGTATTTT
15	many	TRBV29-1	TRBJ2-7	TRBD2	CSVGGVGLAGTEQYF	TGCAGCGTTGGAGGTGTCGGGCTAGCGGGAACCGAGCAGTACTTC
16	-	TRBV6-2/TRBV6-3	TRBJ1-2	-	CASTSPGGEFDYGYTF	TGTGCCAGCACCTCCCCCGGCGGGGAATTCGACTATGGCTACACCTTC
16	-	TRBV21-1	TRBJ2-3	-	CASRTNGAFWTDTQYF	TGTGCCAGCCGCACGAACGGGGCCTTTTGGACAGATACGCAGTATTTT
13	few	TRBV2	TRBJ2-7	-	CASLLDSSYEQYF	TGTGCCAGCTTGCTGGATAGCTCCTACGAGCAGTACTTC
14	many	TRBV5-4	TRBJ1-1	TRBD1	CASSAGTGRTEAFF	TGTGCCAGCAGCGCAGGGACAGGGCGGACTGAAGCTTTCTTT
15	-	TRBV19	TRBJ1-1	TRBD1	CASRRIGTGDTEAFF	TGTGCCAGTAGAAGAATTGGGACAGGGGACACTGAAGCTTTCTTT
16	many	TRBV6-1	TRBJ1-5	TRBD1	CASSPRTGGSNQPQHF	TGTGCCAGCAGTCCGAGGACAGGGGGAAGCAATCAGCCCCAGCATTTT
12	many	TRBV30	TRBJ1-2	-	CAWSVINYGYTF	TGTGCCTGGAGTGTAATTAACTATGGCTACACCTTC
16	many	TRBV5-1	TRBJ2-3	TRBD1	CASSLARQGLVDTQYF	TGCGCCAGCAGCTTGGCCAGACAGGGGTTGGTAGATACGCAGTATTTT
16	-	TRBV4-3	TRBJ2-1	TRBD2	CASSQVVLAGEDEQFF	TGCGCCAGCAGCCAAGTGGTTCTAGCGGGAGAGGATGAGCAGTTCTTC
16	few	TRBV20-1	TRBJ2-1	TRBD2	CSARSLAGTFYNEQFF	TGCAGTGCTAGATCCTTAGCGGGGACTTTCTACAATGAGCAGTTCTTC
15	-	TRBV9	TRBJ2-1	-	CASSPTPGSINEQFF	TGTGCCAGCAGCCCTACTCCCGGGAGTATCAATGAGCAGTTCTTC
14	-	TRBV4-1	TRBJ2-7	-	CASSQVRLSSEQYF	TGCGCCAGCAGCCAAGTTCGCCTGTCTTCCGAGCAGTACTTC